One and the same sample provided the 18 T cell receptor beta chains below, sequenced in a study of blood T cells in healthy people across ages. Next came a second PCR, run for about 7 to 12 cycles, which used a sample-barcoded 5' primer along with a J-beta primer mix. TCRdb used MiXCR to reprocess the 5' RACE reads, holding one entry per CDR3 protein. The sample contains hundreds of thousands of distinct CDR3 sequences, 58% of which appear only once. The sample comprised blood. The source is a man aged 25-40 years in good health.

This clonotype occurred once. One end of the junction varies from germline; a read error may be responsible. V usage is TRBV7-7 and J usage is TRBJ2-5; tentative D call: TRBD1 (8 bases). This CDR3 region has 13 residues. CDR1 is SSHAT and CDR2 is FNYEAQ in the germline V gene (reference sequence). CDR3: CASSLTGEGEQYF. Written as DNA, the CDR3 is TGTGCTAGCAGCCTGACAGGGGAGGGAGAGCAGTACTTC.

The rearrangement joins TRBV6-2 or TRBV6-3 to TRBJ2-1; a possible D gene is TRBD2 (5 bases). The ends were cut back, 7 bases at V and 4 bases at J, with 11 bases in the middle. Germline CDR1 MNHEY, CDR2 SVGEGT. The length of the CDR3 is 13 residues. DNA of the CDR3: TGTGCCAGCACAGGCGGGCTTTACAATGAGCAGTTCTTC. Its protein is CASTGGLYNEQFF.

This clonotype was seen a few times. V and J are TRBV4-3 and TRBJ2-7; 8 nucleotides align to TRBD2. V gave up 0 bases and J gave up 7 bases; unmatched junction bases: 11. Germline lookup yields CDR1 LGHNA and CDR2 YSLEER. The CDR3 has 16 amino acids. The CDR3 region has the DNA TGCGCCAGCAGCCAAGATCATACGGGAGGGCTCAATGAGCAGTACTTC. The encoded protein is CASSQDHTGGLNEQYF.

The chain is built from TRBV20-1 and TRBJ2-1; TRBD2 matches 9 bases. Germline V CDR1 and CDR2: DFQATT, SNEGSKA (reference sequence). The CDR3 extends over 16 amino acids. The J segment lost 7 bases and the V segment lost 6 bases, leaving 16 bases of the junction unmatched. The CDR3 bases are TGCAGTGCCCTAAGAGGGGCGGGGGGGCCTTGGAATGAGCAGTTCTTC. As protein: CSALRGAGGPWNEQFF.

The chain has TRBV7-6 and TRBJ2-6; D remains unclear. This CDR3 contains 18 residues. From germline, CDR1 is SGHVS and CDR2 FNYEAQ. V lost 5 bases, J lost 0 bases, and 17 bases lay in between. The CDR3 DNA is TGTGCCAGCAGCCCACGGTCAACGCCCTACTCTGGGGCCAACGTCCTGACTTTC. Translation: CASSPRSTPYSGANVLTF.

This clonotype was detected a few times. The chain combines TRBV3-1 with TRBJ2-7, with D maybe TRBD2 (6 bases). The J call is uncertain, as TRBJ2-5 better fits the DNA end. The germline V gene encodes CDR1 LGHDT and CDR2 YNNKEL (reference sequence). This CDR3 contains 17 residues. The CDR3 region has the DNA TGTGCCAGCAGCCAGCGTTCCGGGGACTGGTCGCGGGAGACCCAGTACTTC. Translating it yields CASSQRSGDWSRETQYF.

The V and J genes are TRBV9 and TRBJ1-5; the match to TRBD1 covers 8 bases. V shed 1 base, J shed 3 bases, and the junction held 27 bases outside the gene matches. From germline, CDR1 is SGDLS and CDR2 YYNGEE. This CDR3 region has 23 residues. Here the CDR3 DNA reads TGTGCCAGCAGCGTAAGGCGGTTGACTAGCTTTGCATCGGACAGGGACTTCAATCAGCCCCAGCATTTT. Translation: CASSVRRLTSFASDRDFNQPQHF.

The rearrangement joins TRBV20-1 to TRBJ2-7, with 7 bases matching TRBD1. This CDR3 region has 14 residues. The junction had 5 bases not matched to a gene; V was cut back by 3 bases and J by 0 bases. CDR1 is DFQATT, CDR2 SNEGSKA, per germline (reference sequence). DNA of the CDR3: TGCAGTGCTAGTGACGGGGACAGCTCCTACGAGCAGTACTTC. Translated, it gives CSASDGDSSYEQYF.

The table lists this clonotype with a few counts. CDR3: CASSLGAGDTQYF. The CDR3 nucleotides are TGTGCCAGCAGCTTAGGAGCGGGGGATACGCAGTATTTT. This chain uses TRBV7-8 with TRBJ2-3, with 7 positions matching TRBD2. The V segment lost 1 base and the J segment 6 bases; nucleotides outside the gene matches: 1. CDR1 SGHVS and CDR2 FQNEAQ come from the germline V gene. This CDR3 spans 13 amino acids. Full variable domain (outside the CDR3, taken from reference TRBV7-8 and TRBJ2-3): GAGVSQSPRYKVAKRGQDVALRCDPISGHVSLFWYQQALGQGPEFLTYFQNEAQLDKSGLPSDRFFAERPEGSVSTLKIQRTQQEDSAVYLCASSLGAGDTQYFGPGTRLTVL.

CDR3 amino acids: CSVEEFRGTITDTQYF. In DNA form, the CDR3 reads TGCAGCGTTGAGGAATTTAGAGGGACTATAACAGATACGCAGTATTTT. The rearrangement links TRBV29-1 to TRBJ2-3; 7 bases line up with TRBD2. Per the germline V gene, CDR1 is SQVTM and CDR2 is ANQGSEA. The CDR3 has 16 amino acids. V lost 3 bases, J lost 3 bases, and 12 bases stayed unmatched.

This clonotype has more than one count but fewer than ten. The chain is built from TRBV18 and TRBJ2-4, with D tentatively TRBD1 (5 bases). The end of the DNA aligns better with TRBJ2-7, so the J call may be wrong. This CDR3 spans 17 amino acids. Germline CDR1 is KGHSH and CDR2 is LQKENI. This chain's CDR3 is CASSPEAGQGPLYEQYF. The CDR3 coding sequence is TGTGCCAGCTCACCAGAGGCCGGGCAGGGCCCCCTCTACGAGCAGTACTTC.

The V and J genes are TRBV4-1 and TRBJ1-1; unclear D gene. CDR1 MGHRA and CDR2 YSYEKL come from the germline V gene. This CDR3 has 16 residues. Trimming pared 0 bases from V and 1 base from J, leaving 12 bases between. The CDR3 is CASSQDLMVGNTEAFF. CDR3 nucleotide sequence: TGCGCCAGCAGCCAAGATCTTATGGTTGGGAACACTGAAGCTTTCTTT.

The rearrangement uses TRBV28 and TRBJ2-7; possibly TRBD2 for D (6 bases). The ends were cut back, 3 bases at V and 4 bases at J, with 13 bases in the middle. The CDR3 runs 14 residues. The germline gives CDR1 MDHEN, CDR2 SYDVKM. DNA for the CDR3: TGTGCCAGCAGTTTCGCGGGACTCGTTTACGAGCAGTACTTC. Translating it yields CASSFAGLVYEQYF.

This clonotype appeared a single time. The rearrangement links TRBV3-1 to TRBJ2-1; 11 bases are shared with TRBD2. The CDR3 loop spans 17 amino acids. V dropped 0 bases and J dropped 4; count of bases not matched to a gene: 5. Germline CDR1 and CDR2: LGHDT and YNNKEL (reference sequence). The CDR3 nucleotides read TGTGCCAGCAGCCAAGAGATTGGGACTAGCGGTTACAATGAGCAGTTCTTC. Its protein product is CASSQEIGTSGYNEQFF.

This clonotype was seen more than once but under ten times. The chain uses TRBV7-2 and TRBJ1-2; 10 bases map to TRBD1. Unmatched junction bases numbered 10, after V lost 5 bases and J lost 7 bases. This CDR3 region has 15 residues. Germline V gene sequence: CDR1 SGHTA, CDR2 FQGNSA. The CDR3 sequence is CASSERAGTGVGYTF. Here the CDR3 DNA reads TGTGCCAGCAGCGAACGTGCCGGGACAGGGGTTGGCTACACCTTC. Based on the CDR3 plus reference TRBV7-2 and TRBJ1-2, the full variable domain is GAGVSQSPSNKVTEKGKDVELRCDPISGHTALYWYRQSLGQGLEFLIYFQGNSAPDKSGLPSDRFSAERTGGSVSTLTIQRTQQEDSAVYLCASSERAGTGVGYTFGSGTRLTVV.

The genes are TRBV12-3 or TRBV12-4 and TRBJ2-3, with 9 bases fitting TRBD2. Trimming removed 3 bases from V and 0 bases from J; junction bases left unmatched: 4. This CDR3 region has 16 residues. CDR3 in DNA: TGTGCCAGCAGTTTCCGACTAGCGGAGAGCACAGATACGCAGTATTTT. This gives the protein CASSFRLAESTDTQYF.

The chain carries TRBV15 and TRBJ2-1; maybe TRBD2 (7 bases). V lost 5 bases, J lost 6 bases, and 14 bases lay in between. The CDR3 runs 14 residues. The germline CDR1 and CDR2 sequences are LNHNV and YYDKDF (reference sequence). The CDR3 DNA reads TGTGCCACCAGCTCGGCGGGGGCCCTCAATGAGCAGTTCTTC. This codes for CATSSAGALNEQFF.

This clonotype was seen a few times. The CDR3 spells CASSSGAGRETQYF. The CDR3 DNA sequence: TGTGCCAGCAGTTCAGGAGCGGGAAGAGAGACCCAGTACTTC. V and J are TRBV28 and TRBJ2-5; TRBD2 matches 7 bases. The CDR3 has 14 residues. The V segment lost 4 bases and the J segment 4 bases; nucleotides outside the gene matches: 6. From germline, CDR1 is MDHEN and CDR2 SYDVKM.